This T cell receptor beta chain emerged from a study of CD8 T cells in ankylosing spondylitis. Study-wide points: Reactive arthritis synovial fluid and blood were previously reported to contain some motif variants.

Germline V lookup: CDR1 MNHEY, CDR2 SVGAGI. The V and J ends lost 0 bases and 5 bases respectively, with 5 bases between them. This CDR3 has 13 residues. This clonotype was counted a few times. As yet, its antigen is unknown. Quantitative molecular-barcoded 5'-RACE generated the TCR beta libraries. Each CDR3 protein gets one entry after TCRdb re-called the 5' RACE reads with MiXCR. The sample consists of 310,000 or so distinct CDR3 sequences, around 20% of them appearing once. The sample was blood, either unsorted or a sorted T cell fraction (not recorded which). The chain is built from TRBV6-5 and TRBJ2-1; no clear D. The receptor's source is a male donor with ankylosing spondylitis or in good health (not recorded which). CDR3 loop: CASSYSTNNEQFF. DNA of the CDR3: TGTGCCAGCAGTTACTCGACGAACAATGAGCAGTTCTTC.